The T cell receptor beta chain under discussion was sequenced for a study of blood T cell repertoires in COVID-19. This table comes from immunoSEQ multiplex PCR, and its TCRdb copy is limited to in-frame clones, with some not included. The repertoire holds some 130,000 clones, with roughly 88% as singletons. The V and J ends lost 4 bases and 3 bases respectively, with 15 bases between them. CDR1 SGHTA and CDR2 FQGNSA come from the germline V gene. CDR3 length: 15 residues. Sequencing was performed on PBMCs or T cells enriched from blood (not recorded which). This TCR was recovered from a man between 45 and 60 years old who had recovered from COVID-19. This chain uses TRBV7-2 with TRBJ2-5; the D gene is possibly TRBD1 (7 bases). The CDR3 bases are TGTGCCAGCAGCTGGGGGGCAGACAGGGAAGAGACCCAGTACTTC. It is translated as CASSWGADREETQYF.